Listed here are 21 T cell receptor beta chains from one sample, sequenced in a study of cytomegalovirus exposure and HLA in healthy donors. It was with 60 Vbeta and 13 Jbeta primers that the PCR ran. Generated by immunoSEQ multiplex PCR, the TCRdb table keeps only in-frame clones and is missing some. The top ten hold 2% to 2.5% of the sample, which has about 160,000 clones, approximately 84% seen once. Source material: PBMCs. These receptors all come from a man in his late teens or twenties in good health and CMV-seropositive.

The V gene is TRBV28, the J gene TRBJ1-1; D unresolved. Germline lookup yields CDR1 MDHEN and CDR2 SYDVKM. The CDR3 consists of 13 residues. The V end was cut by 5 bases, the J end by 1 base, with 8 bases between. This chain's CDR3 is CASSRRENTEAFF. Written as DNA, the CDR3 is TGTGCCAGCAGTCGTCGGGAGAACACTGAAGCTTTCTTT.

The chain links TRBV7-6 to TRBJ1-6, with D possibly matching TRBD1 (5 bases). Trimming cost V 1 base and J 5 bases, with 12 bases left between them. The CDR3 has 16 residues. Per the germline V gene, CDR1 is SGHVS and CDR2 is FNYEAQ. The CDR3 here is CASSLGGVTHNSPLHF. Here the CDR3 DNA reads TGTGCCAGCAGCTTAGGGGGGGTGACCCATAATTCACCCCTCCACTTT.

A single count supports this clone. The chain combines TRBV14 with TRBJ1-1; the D gene is possibly TRBD1 (5 bases). The germline V gene encodes CDR1 SGHDN and CDR2 FVKESK. The V end was cut by 2 bases, the J end by 0 bases, with 22 bases between. This CDR3 comprises 19 residues. CDR3 in amino acids: CASSQHARPAAGMNTEAFF. The CDR3 DNA reads TGTGCCAGCAGCCAACATGCGCGGCCAGCAGCAGGGATGAACACTGAAGCTTTCTTT.

This clone has a single count. V and J are TRBV6-5 and TRBJ1-1; D is undetermined. V was shortened by 4 bases and J by 6 bases, with 12 bases between the two germline ends. CDR1 is MNHEY and CDR2 is SVGAGI in the germline V gene. This CDR3 is built from 13 residues. CDR3 residues: CASSFTWSAEAFF. CDR3 sequence (DNA): TGTGCCAGCAGTTTTACTTGGTCCGCTGAAGCTTTCTTT.

The J gene is TRBJ2-5, the V gene TRBV5-4; tentatively, D is TRBD1 (6 bases). Germline CDR1 is SGHNT and CDR2 is YYREEE (reference sequence). This CDR3 has 15 residues. V was trimmed by 1 base and J by 11 bases, leaving 21 bases between them. CDR3 in amino acids: CASSLSPSGPGEQYF. The CDR3 DNA reads TGTGCCAGCAGCTTGTCGCCCAGCGGCCCAGGGGAGCAGTACTTC.

The V call is TRBV5-1, the J call TRBJ1-1; 9 nucleotides match TRBD1. With V trimmed by 4 bases and J by 1 base, 5 bases remained unmatched. The CDR3 has 15 amino acids. The germline CDR1 and CDR2 sequences are SGHRS and YFSETQ. Here the CDR3 reads CASSPLQGANTEAFF. In DNA form, the CDR3 reads TGCGCCAGCAGCCCATTACAGGGGGCGAACACTGAAGCTTTCTTT. Full variable domain (rest looked up from reference TRBV5-1 and TRBJ1-1): KAGVTQTPRYLIKTRGQQVTLSCSPISGHRSVSWYQQTPGQGLQFLFEYFSETQRNKGNFPGRFSGRQFSNSRSEMNVSTLELGDSALYLCASSPLQGANTEAFFGQGTRLTVV.

This clone has a handful of counts. CDR3 protein: CASSLRSGGTDTQYF. CDR3 bases: TGTGCCAGCAGCTTAAGAAGCGGGGGGACCGATACGCAGTATTTT. The chain has TRBV7-2 and TRBJ2-3; TRBD2 matches at 9 bases. The trim removed 2 bases at V and 6 bases at J, leaving 6 bases unmatched. The V gene's germline CDR1 is SGHTA and CDR2 FQGNSA. CDR3 length equals 15 residues. Combining the CDR3 with reference TRBV7-2 and TRBJ2-3 gives the whole variable domain GAGVSQSPSNKVTEKGKDVELRCDPISGHTALYWYRQSLGQGLEFLIYFQGNSAPDKSGLPSDRFSAERTGGSVSTLTIQRTQQEDSAVYLCASSLRSGGTDTQYFGPGTRLTVL.

The V gene is TRBV5-8, the J gene TRBJ2-2; possibly TRBD2 for D (6 bases). Trimming cost V 0 bases and J 4 bases, with 13 bases left between them. This CDR3 is built from 16 residues. Germline-derived CDR1 and CDR2 are SGHTS and YDEGEE. CDR3 DNA: TGTGCCAGCAGCTTGGTGCGGGAAAGGGTCACCGGGGAGCTGTTTTTT. Translating it yields CASSLVRERVTGELFF.

The chain is built from TRBV19 and TRBJ2-1; tentative D call: TRBD1 (6 bases). The ends were cut back, 2 bases at V and 5 bases at J, with 13 bases in the middle. Looked up from germline, CDR1 is LNHDA and CDR2 is SQIVND (reference sequence). This CDR3 has 15 amino acids. DNA of the CDR3: TGTGCCAGTAGTATATCAGGGGTTCGGGACAATGAGCAGTTCTTC. Translation: CASSISGVRDNEQFF.

The J gene is TRBJ2-5, the V gene TRBV13; 7 bases align to TRBD2. V gave up 1 base and J gave up 5 bases; unmatched junction bases: 4. This CDR3 contains 14 residues. Germline values: CDR1 PRHDT, CDR2 FYEKMQ (reference sequence). CDR3 in amino acids: CASSLVAGVETQYF. The CDR3 DNA reads as TGTGCCAGCAGCTTAGTGGCGGGGGTGGAGACCCAGTACTTC.

The V and J genes are TRBV2 and TRBJ1-1; D ambiguous. Per germline, CDR1 SNHLY and CDR2 FYNNEI. V lost 7 bases and J 6 bases, leaving 12 bases between the germline ends. CDR3 size: 12 residues. The CDR3, as DNA: TGTGCCAGCAATCAGGTAGGCGCTGAAGCTTTCTTT. Residues: CASNQVGAEAFF.

The CDR3 region is CASSEWAGGQETQYF. The CDR3 bases are TGTGCCAGCAGTGAATGGGCGGGGGGACAAGAGACCCAGTACTTC. V gene TRBV2 combines with J gene TRBJ2-5; 8 nucleotides agree with TRBD2. In germline, CDR1 is SNHLY, CDR2 FYNNEI. The CDR3 has 15 amino acids. The V segment lost 2 bases and the J segment 2 bases; nucleotides outside the gene matches: 4.

The gene calls are TRBV19 and TRBJ1-1; D is unclear. Per the germline V gene, CDR1 is LNHDA and CDR2 is SQIVND (reference sequence). This CDR3 region has 13 residues. Deletions cut 7 bases from V and 5 bases from J, with 14 bases between. The DNA for the CDR3 is TGTGCCAGTACATGGGGAGCGGGAACTGAAGCTTTCTTT. Translated, it gives CASTWGAGTEAFF.

The rearrangement links TRBV18 to TRBJ1-1; D is possibly TRBD1 (5 bases). With 6 bases removed from V and 1 base from J, the gap between germline ends came to 9 bases. CDR3 size: 13 residues. The germline V gene encodes CDR1 KGHSH and CDR2 LQKENI. The CDR3, as DNA: TGTGCCAGCTCCCAGGGAAGGAACACTGAAGCTTTCTTT. This encodes CASSQGRNTEAFF.

This chain links TRBV10-3 with TRBJ1-1; D might be TRBD1 (5 bases). The germline CDR1 and CDR2 sequences are ENHRY and SYGVKD. This CDR3 comprises 14 residues. V was cut by 3 bases and J by 1 base, with 9 bases left in between. This CDR3 reads CAISDQGRNTEAFF. Written as DNA, the CDR3 is TGTGCCATCAGTGATCAGGGCCGGAACACTGAAGCTTTCTTT.

The J gene is TRBJ2-5, the V gene TRBV7-3, with 11 bases fitting TRBD2. The germline V gene encodes CDR1 SGHTA and CDR2 FQGTGA. CDR3 length: 16 amino acids. V was clipped by 1 base and J by 5 bases; unmatched bases: 6. This chain's CDR3 is CASSLIASGGLETQYF. The CDR3 region has the DNA TGTGCCAGCAGCTTAATCGCTAGCGGGGGGTTGGAGACCCAGTACTTC.

This chain links TRBV7-3 with TRBJ2-3; a possible D gene is TRBD2 (5 bases). V was shortened by 2 bases and J by 3 bases, with 12 bases between the two germline ends. Germline loops: CDR1 SGHTA, CDR2 FQGTGA. There are 15 residues in the CDR3. The DNA for the CDR3 is TGTGCCAGCAGCTTAGGGGTTGGGAGAACAGATACGCAGTATTTT. It codes for CASSLGVGRTDTQYF.

This clone came up once. The chain couples TRBV4-1 to TRBJ1-2; a possible D gene is TRBD1 (5 bases). Germline assignment: CDR1 MGHRA and CDR2 YSYEKL. V lost 0 bases to trimming and J lost 3 bases, with 11 bases between them. The CDR3 is 15 amino acids. The CDR3 loop reads CASSQDPGGDYGYTF. For the CDR3, the DNA is TGCGCCAGCAGCCAAGACCCGGGAGGGGACTATGGCTACACCTTC.

The chain uses TRBV11-2 and TRBJ2-3; TRBD2 matches at 7 bases. Trimming cost V 2 bases and J 6 bases; bases outside gene matches: 8. This CDR3 is built from 15 residues. The germline gives CDR1 SGHAT, CDR2 FQNNGV. The CDR3 bases are TGTGCCAGCAGCTTAAGCGGGGAAAGGGCGGATACGCAGTATTTT. Translation gives CASSLSGERADTQYF.

The V and J genes are TRBV13 and TRBJ1-1; no clear D gene. The CDR3 covers 13 residues. CDR1 is PRHDT and CDR2 is FYEKMQ in the germline V gene (reference sequence). V was clipped by 4 bases and J by 0 bases, with 6 bases between them. The DNA for the CDR3 is TGTGCCAGCAGCTCCCGGTTGAACACTGAAGCTTTCTTT. This encodes CASSSRLNTEAFF.

The chain has TRBV5-6 and TRBJ1-2, with 10 nucleotides matching TRBD1. The CDR3 extends over 13 amino acids. Germline assignment: CDR1 SGHDT and CDR2 YYEEEE. Trimming cost V 9 bases and J 4 bases; bases outside gene matches: 6. CDR3 DNA: TGTGCCACCCATAGGGACAGGGGCTATGGCTACACCTTC. Its translation: CATHRDRGYGYTF.